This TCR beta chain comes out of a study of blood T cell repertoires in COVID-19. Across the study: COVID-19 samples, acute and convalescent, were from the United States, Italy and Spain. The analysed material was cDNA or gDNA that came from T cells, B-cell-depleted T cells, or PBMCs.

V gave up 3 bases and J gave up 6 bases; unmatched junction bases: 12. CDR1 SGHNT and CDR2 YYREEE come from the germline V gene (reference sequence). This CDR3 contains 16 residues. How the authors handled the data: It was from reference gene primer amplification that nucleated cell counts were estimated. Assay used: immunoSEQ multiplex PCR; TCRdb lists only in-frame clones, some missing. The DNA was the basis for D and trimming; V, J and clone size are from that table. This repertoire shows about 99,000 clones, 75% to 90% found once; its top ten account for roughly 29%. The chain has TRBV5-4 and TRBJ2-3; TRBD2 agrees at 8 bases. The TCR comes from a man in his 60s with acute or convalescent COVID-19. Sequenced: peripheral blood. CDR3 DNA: TGTGCCAGCAGCTCCCGACAAGCGGGAGTGGGGGATACGCAGTATTTT. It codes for CASSSRQAGVGDTQYF.